The 23 T cell receptor beta chains below come from one sample, sequenced in a study of shared T cell receptors in the human thymus. Assay used: immunoSEQ multiplex PCR; TCRdb lists only in-frame clones, some missing. The profile shows some 660,000 clones, approximately 89% of them singletons. A further study also used this sample, focusing on human thymus T cells.

The source material was thymocytes. These receptors all come from a boy younger than two with a congenital heart defect.

DNA for the CDR3: TGTGCCAGCAGTGAAGCGAAGGGGTATAGCAATCAGCCCCAGCATTTT. Encoded protein: CASSEAKGYSNQPQHF. The rearrangement uses TRBV2 and TRBJ1-5; a possible D gene is TRBD1 (5 bases). The CDR3 loop spans 16 amino acids. The V gene lost 0 bases and the J gene lost 0 bases, with 9 bases spanning the gap. Germline CDR1 is SNHLY and CDR2 is FYNNEI.

The chain joins TRBV4-2 to TRBJ1-4; the D gene is possibly TRBD1 (6 bases). V lost 4 bases and J lost 7, with 19 bases in between. The germline gives CDR1 LGHNA, CDR2 YNFKEQ. The CDR3 is 16 residues long. The CDR3 is CASSPTLTGSGEKLFF. The DNA for the CDR3 is TGTGCCAGCAGCCCGACCCTTACAGGGTCTGGTGAAAAACTGTTTTTT.

As regards this clone: The junction shows a germline mismatch at one end, possibly a read error. This CDR3 is also generated by other DNA sequences in the sample. The V gene is TRBV15, the J gene TRBJ1-6, with 8 bases matching TRBD1. The CDR3 consists of 18 residues. Germline V gene data show CDR1 as LNHNV and CDR2 as YYDKDF (reference sequence). The CDR3 bases are TGTGCCACCAGCAGAGATAACAGGACAGGGCCATATAATTCCCCCCTCCACTTT. Protein product: CATSRDNRTGPYNSPLHF.

This chain joins TRBV4-1 and TRBJ2-7; 8 bases are a match to TRBD1. Per germline, CDR1 MGHRA and CDR2 YSYEKL. The CDR3 runs 18 residues. V lost 0 bases, J lost 5 bases, and 15 bases stayed unmatched. DNA for the CDR3: TGCGCCAGCAGCCAAGAAGGGCCCATCGGACAGGGATTCCACGAGCAGTACTTC. Protein product: CASSQEGPIGQGFHEQYF.

This clone was counted once. The chain combines TRBV7-2 with TRBJ1-2; 11 positions match TRBD1. CDR1 is SGHTA and CDR2 is FQGNSA in the germline V gene. CDR3 length equals 19 residues. The trim removed 0 bases at V and 7 bases at J, leaving 16 bases unmatched. The CDR3 sequence is CASSLAPGQGGVRRGGYTF. CDR3 DNA: TGTGCCAGCAGCTTAGCGCCGGGACAGGGGGGCGTAAGGAGGGGTGGCTACACCTTC.

V and J are TRBV27 and TRBJ1-3; TRBD1 aligns across 8 bases. The CDR3 contains 14 residues. V lost 5 bases, J lost 4 bases, and 4 bases stayed unmatched. Germline-derived CDR1 and CDR2 are MNHEY and SMNVEV (reference sequence). The CDR3 spells CASSPGQGGNTIYF. CDR3 nucleotides: TGTGCCAGCAGTCCCGGACAGGGAGGAAACACCATATATTTT.

The gene calls are TRBV4-3 and TRBJ1-1; perhaps TRBD1 as D (5 bases). Germline CDR1 reads LGHNA; CDR2 reads YSLEER. The CDR3 extends over 15 amino acids. V lost 2 bases and J lost 11, with 21 bases in between. CDR3 protein: CASSQRTGAPKGAFF. CDR3 nucleotide sequence: TGCGCCAGCAGCCAAAGGACCGGAGCTCCCAAGGGGGCTTTCTTT.

V gene TRBV15 combines with J gene TRBJ1-3; D is undetermined. Germline V CDR1 and CDR2: LNHNV, YYDKDF (reference sequence). The CDR3 has 14 amino acids. The V and J ends lost 7 bases and 4 bases respectively, with 14 bases between them. The CDR3 DNA reads as TGTGCCACCACCTATACCGGAGTCGGAAACACCATATATTTT. This codes for CATTYTGVGNTIYF. The variable domain in full, completed from reference TRBV15 and TRBJ1-3, reads DAMVIQNPRYQVTQFGKPVTLSCSQTLNHNVMYWYQQKSSQAPKLLFHYYDKDFNNEADTPDNFQSRRPNTSFCFLDIRSPGLGDTAMYLCATTYTGVGNTIYFGEGSWLTVV.

The DNA of the CDR3 is TGTGCCAGCAGCTCAGGGTTCGGGAACACTGAAGCTTTCTTT. Translated, it gives CASSSGFGNTEAFF. The rearrangement links TRBV12-1 to TRBJ1-1; the table's D call TRBD1 went unverified against the DNA. TRBV12-1 is shown as a pseudogene. The CDR3 runs 14 residues.

This clone was seen once. The chain has TRBV25-1 and TRBJ2-6, with D unresolved. Trimming cost V 7 bases and J 3 bases, with 7 bases left between them. Germline CDR1 is MGHDK and CDR2 is SYGVNS. This CDR3 is 13 amino acids long. CDR3 DNA: TGTGCCAGCAATCCGCGTGGGGCCAACGTCCTGACTTTC. The encoded protein is CASNPRGANVLTF.

This chain connects TRBV29-1 to TRBJ2-3, with 8 bases identical to TRBD2. The length of the CDR3 is 19 residues. In germline, CDR1 is SQVTM, CDR2 ANQGSEA. Trimming removed 1 base from V and 0 bases from J; junction bases left unmatched: 15. The DNA of the CDR3 is TGCAGCGTTGAAGCACCAGCGGGAGAGGGGGGGGCTAGCACAGATACGCAGTATTTT. Residues: CSVEAPAGEGGASTDTQYF.

This rearrangement joins TRBV5-4 to TRBJ2-5, with D perhaps TRBD2 (6 bases). The CDR3 loop spans 16 amino acids. V was shortened by 4 bases and J by 3 bases, with 19 bases between the two germline ends. Germline assignment: CDR1 SGHNT and CDR2 YYREEE (reference sequence). For the CDR3, the DNA is TGTGCCAGCAGCGCTCCGGGACTCGAGAAAAAAGAGACCCAGTACTTC. This encodes CASSAPGLEKKETQYF.

This clone was counted only a few times. The rearrangement uses TRBV5-1 and TRBJ2-7; 10 bases fit TRBD2. The J segment lost 6 bases and the V segment lost 4 bases, leaving 10 bases of the junction unmatched. CDR3 length: 15 residues. The germline CDR1 and CDR2 sequences are SGHRS and YFSETQ. The CDR3 reads CASSEDSGRLVEQYF. CDR3 coding DNA: TGCGCCAGCAGCGAGGATAGCGGGAGGTTGGTCGAGCAGTACTTC.

The chain carries TRBV27 and TRBJ2-3; TRBD2 is a possible D gene (6 bases). This CDR3 region has 12 residues. Germline CDR1 and CDR2: MNHEY and SMNVEV (reference sequence). The germline V and J ends were trimmed by 4 bases and 8 bases, with 10 bases remaining between them. CDR3 residues: CASSCQGGTQYF. CDR3 nucleotides: TGTGCCAGCAGTTGCCAGGGAGGTACGCAGTATTTT.

The rearrangement uses TRBV30 and TRBJ2-7; D is ambiguous. CDR3 size: 11 residues. Trimming stripped 4 bases from V and 3 bases from J, with 7 bases between. The V gene's germline CDR1 is GTSNPN and CDR2 SVGIG (reference sequence). CDR3 amino acids: CAWITGYEQYF. The CDR3, as DNA: TGTGCCTGGATAACGGGCTACGAGCAGTACTTC.

V usage is TRBV20-1 and J usage is TRBJ1-1, with TRBD1 matching over 9 bases. The CDR3 is 11 residues long. In germline, CDR1 is DFQATT, CDR2 SNEGSKA (reference sequence). The junction had 5 bases not matched to a gene; V was cut back by 4 bases and J by 11 bases. Here the CDR3 DNA reads TGCAGTGCTAAAGCACAGGGGGCGGCTTTCTTT. Its protein is CSAKAQGAAFF.

The V and J genes are TRBV6-8 and TRBJ1-2; D ambiguous. From germline, CDR1 is MNHGY and CDR2 SAAAGT. The CDR3 is made up of 13 amino acids. Trimming removed 4 bases from V and 3 bases from J, with 9 bases in between. CDR3 DNA: TGTGCCAGCAGTTGTCCCAGCGACTATGGCTACACCTTC. Its translation is CASSCPSDYGYTF.

The V and J genes are TRBV10-2 and TRBJ1-1; D is unresolved. CDR1 is WSHSY, CDR2 SAAADI, per germline. CDR3 length: 14 amino acids. V shed 3 bases and J shed 0 bases, with 8 bases lying between them. The CDR3 nucleotides are TGCGCCAGCAGTGAAACCACAGTGAACACTGAAGCTTTCTTT. This encodes CASSETTVNTEAFF.

V gene TRBV7-2 combines with J gene TRBJ1-1, with TRBD1 matching over 8 bases. The V gene end was trimmed by 5 bases and the J gene end by 3 bases; junction bases not matched to a gene: 11. CDR3 length: 16 residues. Germline CDR1 reads SGHTA; CDR2 reads FQGNSA. The CDR3 DNA is TGTGCCAGCAGCCCCCAGGGGGCGCGTCAGTACACTGAAGCTTTCTTT. Amino acids: CASSPQGARQYTEAFF.

The chain joins TRBV7-9 to TRBJ1-5; D is undetermined. Trimming took 1 base from V and 4 from J, leaving 11 bases between them. CDR1 is SEHNR, CDR2 FQNEAQ, per germline (reference sequence). The CDR3 spans 15 residues. Here the CDR3 reads CASSLEGVGNQPQHF. The CDR3, as DNA: TGTGCCAGCAGCTTAGAGGGAGTAGGGAATCAGCCCCAGCATTTT.

CDR3 nucleotide sequence: TGTGCCAGCAGCCAAGGATCGGGGTTCGTCGATGGCTACACCTTC. Amino acid sequence: CASSQGSGFVDGYTF. The chain couples TRBV4-2 to TRBJ1-2; D is unclear. From germline, CDR1 is LGHNA and CDR2 YNFKEQ. V was shortened by 1 base and J by 6 bases, with 15 bases between the two germline ends. CDR3 length: 15 amino acids.

The DNA of the CDR3 is TGTGCCAGCAGCTTAGTCCCTCGGACAGGGTGGAGCTCCTACAATGAGCAGTTCTTC. Amino acids: CASSLVPRTGWSSYNEQFF. This chain connects TRBV7-9 to TRBJ2-1; 8 bases map to TRBD1. The ends lost 1 base at V and 0 bases at J; junction bases unmatched: 11. Per germline, CDR1 SEHNR and CDR2 FQNEAQ (reference sequence). The CDR3 has 19 amino acids.

This clone was detected once. The gene calls are TRBV14 and TRBJ2-3; 11 bases match TRBD2. This CDR3 has 17 residues. Germline-derived CDR1 and CDR2 are SGHDN and FVKESK. V was pared by 6 bases and J by 0 bases, with 8 bases of the junction left unmatched. The CDR3 DNA follows: TGTGCCAGCAGTCGAGTTACTAGCGGGGGTAGCACAGATACGCAGTATTTT. The encoded protein is CASSRVTSGGSTDTQYF.